The present T cell receptor (beta chain) was sequenced within a study of tumor and adjacent non-tumor tissue in lung cancer. On this clonotype: A much larger clone lies a single base off, so this may be a read error.

No cell sorting was done before RNA was extracted from the tissue. A modified ARM-PCR protocol with three rounds of nested PCR amplified TCRbeta. Via MiXCR, TCRdb re-called the multiplex PCR reads, giving one row per CDR3 protein. In the table there are about 110,000 distinct CDR3 sequences, approximately 71% of which are singletons. Germline CDR1 and CDR2: SGHAT and FQNNGV. This CDR3 has 15 residues. The material sequenced was lung tumor tissue. This sequence joins TRBV11-2 and TRBJ2-3, with D perhaps matching TRBD1 (5 bases). This receptor was identified in a woman in her sixties or seventies with non-small cell lung cancer. The CDR3, as DNA: TGTGCCATCAGCTTAGTGGAGAGAGAGACAGATACGCGGTATTTT. Protein sequence: CAISLVERETDTRYF.